Presented here are 17 T cell receptor beta chains from one specimen sequenced in a study of cytomegalovirus exposure and HLA in healthy donors. The PCR used 60 Vbeta and 13 Jbeta primers. Assay used: immunoSEQ multiplex PCR; TCRdb lists only in-frame clones, some missing. The table has approximately 80,000 clones, 78% seen once. The sequenced material came from PBMCs. These receptors were collected from a male donor in good health and CMV-seropositive.

The chain employs TRBV6-7 and TRBJ2-3; D is unresolved. TRBV6-7 counts as an open reading frame of uncertain function. CDR3 size: 15 residues. CDR3 in DNA: TGTGGCCTAGTAGTGTTAGGCGTGGGTACAGATACGCAGTATTTT. This sequence encodes CGLVVLGVGTDTQYF.

The chain is built from TRBV28 and TRBJ1-5, with D possibly TRBD1 on 5 matching bases. Trimming cost V 6 bases and J 0 bases, with 12 bases left between them. Germline CDR1 reads MDHEN; CDR2 reads SYDVKM. The CDR3 totals 15 residues. CDR3 protein: CASRPRGYSNQPQHF. CDR3 in DNA: TGTGCCAGCAGGCCGCGGGGGTATAGCAATCAGCCCCAGCATTTT.

The chain joins TRBV5-4 to TRBJ2-1; 8 nucleotides align to TRBD2. The CDR3 has 15 amino acids. CDR1 and CDR2 (germline): SGHNT, YYREEE (reference sequence). J gave up 1 base and V 4 bases, and 4 bases lay outside the gene matches. CDR3 DNA: TGTGCCAGCAGCCAGTCTAGCGGGTCCTACAATGAGCAGTTCTTC. Amino acid sequence: CASSQSSGSYNEQFF. Based on the CDR3 plus reference TRBV5-4 and TRBJ2-1, the full variable domain is ETGVTQSPTHLIKTRGQQVTLRCSSQSGHNTVSWYQQALGQGPQFIFQYYREEENGRGNFPPRFSGLQFPNYSSELNVNALELDDSALYLCASSQSSGSYNEQFFGPGTRLTVL.

The V call is TRBV29-1, the J call TRBJ2-2, with TRBD1 matching over 8 bases. Trimming removed 7 bases from V and 4 bases from J; junction bases left unmatched: 5. CDR3 length: 13 residues. Per the germline V gene, CDR1 is SQVTM and CDR2 is ANQGSEA. CDR3 sequence (DNA): TGCAGCGCGATTACAGGGGGCACCGGGGAGCTGTTTTTT. It translates to CSAITGGTGELFF.

V and J are TRBV27 and TRBJ2-1; 13 bases map to TRBD2. Germline lookup yields CDR1 MNHEY and CDR2 SMNVEV (reference sequence). The CDR3 extends over 14 amino acids. V lost 5 bases and J lost 6; bases outside the gene matches: 1. CDR3 coding DNA: TGTGCCAGCAGTGGACTAGCGGGAGCCAATGAGCAGTTCTTC. This gives the protein CASSGLAGANEQFF.

This clone was seen a few times. V and J are TRBV11-2 and TRBJ2-7; no clear D. The ends were cut back, 5 bases at V and 2 bases at J, with 10 bases in the middle. This CDR3 comprises 13 residues. CDR1 and CDR2 (germline): SGHAT, FQNNGV. CDR3: CASSVSLTYEQYF. The CDR3 DNA reads TGTGCCAGCAGCGTATCTCTTACCTACGAGCAGTACTTC. The full variable domain, with the rest looked up from reference TRBV11-2 and TRBJ2-7, is EAGVAQSPRYKIIEKRQSVAFWCNPISGHATLYWYQQILGQGPKLLIQFQNNGVVDDSQLPKDRFSAERLKGVDSTLKIQPAKLEDSAVYLCASSVSLTYEQYFGPGTRLTVT.

The chain links TRBV7-2 to TRBJ1-5; no clear D gene. With 1 base removed from V and 7 bases from J, the gap between germline ends came to 5 bases. From germline, CDR1 is SGHTA and CDR2 FQGNSA. The CDR3 runs 12 residues. In nucleotides, the CDR3 is TGTGCCAGCAGCTTAGACATACAGCCCCAGCATTTT. Residues: CASSLDIQPQHF. Full variable domain (outside the CDR3, taken from reference TRBV7-2 and TRBJ1-5): GAGVSQSPSNKVTEKGKDVELRCDPISGHTALYWYRQSLGQGLEFLIYFQGNSAPDKSGLPSDRFSAERTGGSVSTLTIQRTQQEDSAVYLCASSLDIQPQHFGDGTRLSIL.

This clone appeared a single time. The chain couples TRBV7-8 to TRBJ2-7, with TRBD1 matching over 9 bases. The V and J ends lost 5 bases and 0 bases, in that order; junction bases with no gene match: 5. Germline V gives CDR1 SGHVS, CDR2 FQNEAQ. The CDR3 is 15 amino acids. CDR3 sequence: CASSRGQGLSYEQYF. CDR3 DNA: TGTGCCAGCAGCAGGGGACAGGGACTCTCCTACGAGCAGTACTTC.

V and J are TRBV27 and TRBJ2-3; 7 nucleotides match TRBD2. V dropped 8 bases and J dropped 1; count of bases not matched to a gene: 9. Germline lookup yields CDR1 MNHEY and CDR2 SMNVEV (reference sequence). The CDR3 has 15 residues. The CDR3 here is CASGGGSGRTDTQYF. The CDR3, as DNA: TGTGCCAGCGGTGGCGGGAGCGGCCGCACAGATACGCAGTATTTT.

In nucleotides, the CDR3 is TGTGCCAGCAGCCAAGATCTGGGGGAGGCCCACGAGCAGTACTTC. This gives the protein CASSQDLGEAHEQYF. This chain joins TRBV4-2 and TRBJ2-7; D perhaps matches TRBD2 (6 bases). Trimming removed 0 bases from V and 5 bases from J, with 14 bases in between. The CDR3 extends over 15 amino acids. Germline CDR1 is LGHNA and CDR2 is YNFKEQ.

This clone was seen a few times. This chain connects TRBV10-2 to TRBJ2-7, with 14 nucleotides matching TRBD2. CDR3 length: 13 amino acids. J lost 6 bases, V lost 6 bases, and 1 base had no gene match. Germline values: CDR1 WSHSY, CDR2 SAAADI. The CDR3 sequence: CASRGLAGAEQYF. In nucleotides, the CDR3 is TGCGCCAGCAGGGGACTAGCGGGAGCCGAGCAGTACTTC.

This clone was seen once. The CDR3: CASSWGSPPADTQYF. CDR3 coding DNA: TGTGCCAGCAGTTGGGGCTCCCCCCCAGCAGATACGCAGTATTTT. The gene calls are TRBV2 and TRBJ2-3; possibly TRBD1 for D (5 bases). CDR3 size: 15 residues. V lost 5 bases to trimming and J lost 4 bases, with 16 bases between them. Germline CDR1 and CDR2: SNHLY and FYNNEI.

This clone occurred a few times. The chain links TRBV5-1 to TRBJ2-1, with 7 bases lining up with TRBD1. This CDR3 has 15 residues. The germline gives CDR1 SGHRS, CDR2 YFSETQ. Unmatched junction bases numbered 14, after V lost 8 bases and J lost 6 bases. The CDR3 here is CARSPPGTDFNEQFF. CDR3 DNA: TGCGCCAGGAGCCCCCCCGGGACAGATTTCAATGAGCAGTTCTTC.

CDR3: CASSHPGQGAEQYF. In nucleotides, the CDR3 is TGCGCCAGCAGCCACCCGGGACAGGGGGCCGAGCAGTACTTC. This chain links TRBV4-1 with TRBJ2-7, with 12 positions matching TRBD1. V gave up 3 bases and J gave up 6 bases; unmatched junction bases: 3. CDR1 is MGHRA, CDR2 YSYEKL, per germline. The CDR3 covers 14 residues.

This clone showed up just a few times. The V gene is TRBV5-8, the J gene TRBJ1-5; D call uncertain. The V gene's germline CDR1 is SGHTS and CDR2 YDEGEE. CDR3 length: 11 amino acids. V lost 2 bases, J lost 11 bases, and 8 bases lay in between. The CDR3 sequence is CASSFIGTQHF. The CDR3 DNA reads TGTGCCAGCAGCTTTATCGGGACCCAGCATTTT.

This rearrangement joins TRBV19 to TRBJ1-5; TRBD1 is a possible D gene (6 bases). V gave up 4 bases and J gave up 2 bases, with 15 bases separating them. Per germline, CDR1 LNHDA and CDR2 SQIVND (reference sequence). The CDR3 is made up of 16 amino acids. The CDR3 here is CASSKVTGRGNQPQHF. The CDR3 region has the DNA TGTGCCAGTAGTAAGGTTACAGGGAGGGGCAATCAGCCCCAGCATTTT.

This clone showed up just a few times. The chain uses TRBV6-5 and TRBJ1-2; no reliable D call. Trimming cost V 8 bases and J 4 bases, with 11 bases left between them. The CDR3 consists of 12 residues. Germline V CDR1 and CDR2: MNHEY, SVGAGI. The CDR3 DNA is TGTGCCAGCGGAACAGTGGTCTATGGCTACACCTTC. As protein: CASGTVVYGYTF.